This entry concerns a single T cell receptor (beta chain). The germline CDR1 and CDR2 sequences are SGHVS and FQNEAQ. The junction had 8 bases not matched to a gene; V was cut back by 8 bases and J by 5 bases. This CDR3 contains 13 residues. Amplification from RNA transcripts yielded the TCR beta CDR3 regions. A first-round RT-PCR used HTBI primers, followed by a second-round multiplex PCR. TCRdb re-called the multiplex PCR reads through MiXCR, storing one row per CDR3 protein. The sample has a few hundred thousand distinct CDR3 sequences, about 16% seen once. These data come from a study of Graves' ophthalmopathy and Graves' hyperthyroidism.

The sample consisted of peripheral blood. The sequence was obtained from a woman in her late teens or twenties with stable Graves' hyperthyroidism. The chain recombines TRBV7-8 with TRBJ2-5, with 7 bases aligning to TRBD2. CDR3 region: CASSHLGGETQYF. The CDR3 DNA follows: TGTGCCAGCTCCCACTTGGGGGGGGAGACCCAGTACTTC.